This T cell receptor (beta chain) was identified during a study of blood T cell repertoires in COVID-19. Study summary: Nucleic acid was either cDNA or gDNA, and it came from T cells, B-cell-depleted T cells, or PBMCs.

The CDR3 loop spans 13 amino acids. The V segment lost 5 bases and the J segment 3 bases; nucleotides outside the gene matches: 4. Germline V gives CDR1 SGDLS, CDR2 YYNGEE. Original data processing: Estimates of nucleated cell counts were drawn from the amplification of reference gene primers. Clones were read by immunoSEQ multiplex PCR, and TCRdb kept only the in-frame ones, dropping some. Clone size and the V and J calls come from that table; the DNA yielded D and trimming. The table lists fewer than 350,000 clones, approximately 81% of them singletons. The specimen was peripheral blood. The chain combines TRBV9 with TRBJ1-2; 7 bases agree with TRBD1. The clonotype was recovered from a woman aged 55-70 years with active or convalescent COVID-19. The CDR3 coding sequence is TGTGCCAGCAGTGCTCAGGGGGACTATGGCTACACCTTC. It codes for CASSAQGDYGYTF.